This T cell receptor (beta chain) appears in the sequencing data of a study of beta chain features in type 1 diabetes. General study findings and limits: Lower insertion and higher deletion counts appeared at VDJ junctions in type 1 diabetes patients. Within the patient group, naive, central memory and Treg TCRB repertoires appeared more similar to each other than within healthy donors. Any HLA-type effect on TCRB rearrangement remained unresolved here.

As every portion of the isolated RNA was reverse transcribed, the sequencing read expressed TCRB transcripts. Data came from immunoSEQ multiplex PCR; TCRdb stores just in-frame clones and leaves some out. Here the sample spans 310,000 or so clones, 9.5% to 11% being singletons. In its sample, this clone was seen a few times. The antigen remains undetermined. Staining for CD45RO/CCR7/CD25/CD127/CD95/CD27 allowed sorting of CD4+ naive, central memory, regulatory and stem cell-like memory cells. The CDR3 is 17 amino acids. Germline V gene lookup returns CDR1 SEHNR and CDR2 FQNEAQ (reference sequence). Trimming removed 3 bases at V and 4 bases at J, with 20 bases between.

The origin of this receptor is a woman in her 30s in good health. The chain recombines TRBV7-9 with TRBJ2-3; tentatively, D is TRBD1 (5 bases). Sequencing used naive CD4+ T cells from blood. CDR3 in amino acids: CASSFLRGSGKADTQYF. CDR3 in DNA: TGTGCCAGCAGCTTTTTGCGAGGATCAGGGAAAGCAGATACGCAGTATTTT.